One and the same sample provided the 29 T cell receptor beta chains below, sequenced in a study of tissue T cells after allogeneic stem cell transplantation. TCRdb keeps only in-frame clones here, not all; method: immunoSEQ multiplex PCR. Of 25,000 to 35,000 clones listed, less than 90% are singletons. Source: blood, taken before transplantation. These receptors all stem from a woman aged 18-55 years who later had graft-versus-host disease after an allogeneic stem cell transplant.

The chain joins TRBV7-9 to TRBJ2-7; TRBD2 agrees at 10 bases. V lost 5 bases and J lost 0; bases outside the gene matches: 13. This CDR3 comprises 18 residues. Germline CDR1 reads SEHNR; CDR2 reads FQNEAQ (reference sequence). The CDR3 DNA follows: TGTGCCAGCAGCGGCGGGGTAGCGGGGGGCCCTAGCTCCTACGAGCAGTACTTC. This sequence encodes CASSGGVAGGPSSYEQYF.

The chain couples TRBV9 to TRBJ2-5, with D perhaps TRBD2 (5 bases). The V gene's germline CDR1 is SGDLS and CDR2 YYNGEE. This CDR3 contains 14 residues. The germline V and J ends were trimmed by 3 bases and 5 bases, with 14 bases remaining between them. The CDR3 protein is CASSGSRDFETQYF. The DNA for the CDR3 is TGTGCCAGCAGCGGATCGAGGGATTTCGAGACCCAGTACTTC. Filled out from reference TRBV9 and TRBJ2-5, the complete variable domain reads DSGVTQTPKHLITATGQRVTLRCSPRSGDLSVYWYQQSLDQGLQFLIQYYNGEERAKGNILERFSAQQFPDLHSELNLSSLELGDSALYFCASSGSRDFETQYFGPGTRLLVL.

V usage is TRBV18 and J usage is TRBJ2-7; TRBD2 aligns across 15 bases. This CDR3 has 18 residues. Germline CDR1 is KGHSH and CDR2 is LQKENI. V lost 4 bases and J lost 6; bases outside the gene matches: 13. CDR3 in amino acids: CASSLGTSGGSLFSEQYF. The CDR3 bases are TGTGCCAGCTCACTGGGGACTAGCGGGGGGAGCCTATTTTCCGAGCAGTACTTC.

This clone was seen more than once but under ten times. CDR3 in amino acids: CASSSIPEGTEAFF. CDR3 bases: TGTGCCAGCAGCTCCATACCTGAGGGAACTGAAGCTTTCTTT. V is TRBV7-2 and J is TRBJ1-1; D ambiguous. Trimming shortened V by 4 bases and J by 5 bases, and 14 bases separated the two germline ends. The CDR3 has 14 residues. Germline lookup yields CDR1 SGHTA and CDR2 FQGNSA. Drawing the rest from reference TRBV7-2 and TRBJ1-1, the complete variable domain is GAGVSQSPSNKVTEKGKDVELRCDPISGHTALYWYRQSLGQGLEFLIYFQGNSAPDKSGLPSDRFSAERTGGSVSTLTIQRTQQEDSAVYLCASSSIPEGTEAFFGQGTRLTVV.

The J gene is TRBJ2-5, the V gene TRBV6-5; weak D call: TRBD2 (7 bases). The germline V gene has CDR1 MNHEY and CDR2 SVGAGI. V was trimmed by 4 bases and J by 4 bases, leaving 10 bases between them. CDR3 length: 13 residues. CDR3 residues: CASSLGGVETQYF. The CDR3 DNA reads TGTGCCAGCAGTTTAGGGGGGGTAGAGACCCAGTACTTC.

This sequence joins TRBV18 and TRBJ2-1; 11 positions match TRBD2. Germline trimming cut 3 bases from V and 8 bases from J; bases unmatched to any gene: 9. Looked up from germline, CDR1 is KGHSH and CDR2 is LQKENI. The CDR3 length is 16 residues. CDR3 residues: CASSPRLAGNLDEQFF. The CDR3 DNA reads TGTGCCAGCTCACCCAGACTAGCGGGGAATTTGGATGAGCAGTTCTTC.

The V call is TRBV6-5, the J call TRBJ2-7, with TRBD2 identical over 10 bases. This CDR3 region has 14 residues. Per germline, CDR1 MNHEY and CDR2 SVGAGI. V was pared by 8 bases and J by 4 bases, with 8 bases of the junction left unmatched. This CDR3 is CASQRGGRGYEQYF. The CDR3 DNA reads TGTGCCAGCCAGCGGGGGGGCCGTGGATACGAGCAGTACTTC.

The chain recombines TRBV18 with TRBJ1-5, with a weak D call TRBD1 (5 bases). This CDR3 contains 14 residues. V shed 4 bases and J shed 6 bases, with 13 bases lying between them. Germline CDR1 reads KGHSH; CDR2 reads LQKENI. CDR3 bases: TGTGCCAGCTCACTTCAGGGAATCCGTCAGCCCCAGCATTTT. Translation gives CASSLQGIRQPQHF.

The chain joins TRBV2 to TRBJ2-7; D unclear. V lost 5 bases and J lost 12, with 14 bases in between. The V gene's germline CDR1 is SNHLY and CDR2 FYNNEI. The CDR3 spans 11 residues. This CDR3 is CASSPTTGLYF. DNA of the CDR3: TGTGCCAGCAGTCCCACAACCGGATTGTACTTC. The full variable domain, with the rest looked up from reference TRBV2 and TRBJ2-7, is EPEVTQTPSHQVTQMGQEVILRCVPISNHLYFYWYRQILGQKVEFLVSFYNNEISEKSEIFDDQFSVERPDGSNFTLKIRSTKLEDSAMYFCASSPTTGLYFGPGTRLTVT.

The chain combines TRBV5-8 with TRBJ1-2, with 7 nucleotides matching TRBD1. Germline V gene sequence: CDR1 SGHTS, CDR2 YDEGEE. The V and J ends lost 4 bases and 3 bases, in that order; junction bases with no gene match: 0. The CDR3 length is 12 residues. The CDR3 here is CASSDRDYGYTF. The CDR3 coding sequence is TGTGCCAGCAGCGACAGGGACTATGGCTACACCTTC.

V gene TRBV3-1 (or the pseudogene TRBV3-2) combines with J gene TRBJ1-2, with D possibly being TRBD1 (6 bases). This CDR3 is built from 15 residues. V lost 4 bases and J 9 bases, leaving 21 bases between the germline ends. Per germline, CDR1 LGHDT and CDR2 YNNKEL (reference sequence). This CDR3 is CASSPTNPGHQRYTF. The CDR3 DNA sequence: TGTGCCAGCAGCCCAACGAACCCGGGACATCAACGCTACACCTTC.

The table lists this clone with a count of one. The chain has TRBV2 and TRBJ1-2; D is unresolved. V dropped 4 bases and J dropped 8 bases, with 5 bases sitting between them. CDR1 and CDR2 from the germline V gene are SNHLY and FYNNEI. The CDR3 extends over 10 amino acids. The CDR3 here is CASSGAGYTF. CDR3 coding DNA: TGTGCCAGCAGTGGGGCGGGCTACACCTTC.

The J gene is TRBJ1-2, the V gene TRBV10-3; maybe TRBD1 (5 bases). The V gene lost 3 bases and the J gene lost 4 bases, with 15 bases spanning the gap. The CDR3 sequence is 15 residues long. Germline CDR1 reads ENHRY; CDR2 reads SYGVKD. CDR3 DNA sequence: TGTGCCATCAGTGAAGGCAGGGTGGGAGTCTATGGCTACACCTTC. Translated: CAISEGRVGVYGYTF.

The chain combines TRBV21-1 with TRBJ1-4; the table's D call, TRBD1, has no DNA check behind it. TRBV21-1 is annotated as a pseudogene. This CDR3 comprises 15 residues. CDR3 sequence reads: CASSKSVRGYEKLFF. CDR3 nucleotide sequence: TGTGCCAGCAGCAAATCGGTCAGGGGATATGAAAAACTGTTTTTT.

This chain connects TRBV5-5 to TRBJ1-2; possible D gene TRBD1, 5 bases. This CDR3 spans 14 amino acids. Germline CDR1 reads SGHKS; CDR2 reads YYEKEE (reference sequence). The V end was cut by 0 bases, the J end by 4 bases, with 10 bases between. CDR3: CASSLAVGTYGYTF. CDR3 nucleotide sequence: TGTGCCAGCAGCTTGGCCGTTGGGACCTATGGCTACACCTTC. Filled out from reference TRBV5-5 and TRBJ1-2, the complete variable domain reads DAGVTQSPTHLIKTRGQQVTLRCSPISGHKSVSWYQQVLGQGPQFIFQYYEKEERGRGNFPDRFSARQFPNYSSELNVNALLLGDSALYLCASSLAVGTYGYTFGSGTRLTVV.

The CDR3 here is CSVEDGPYSNYGYTF. The CDR3, as DNA: TGCAGCGTTGAAGATGGTCCTTATTCTAACTATGGCTACACCTTC. V is TRBV29-1 and J is TRBJ1-2; no definite D call. The CDR3 runs to 15 residues. CDR1 is SQVTM, CDR2 ANQGSEA, per germline. Trimming pared 0 bases from V and 0 bases from J, leaving 11 bases between.

The CDR3 spells CASSSGEREKLFF. The CDR3 DNA sequence: TGTGCCAGCAGCTCAGGGGAGAGGGAAAAACTGTTTTTT. The chain joins TRBV7-2 to TRBJ1-4, with D perhaps matching TRBD1 (6 bases). V was shortened by 4 bases and J by 8 bases, with 11 bases between the two germline ends. From germline, CDR1 is SGHTA and CDR2 FQGNSA. This CDR3 comprises 13 residues.

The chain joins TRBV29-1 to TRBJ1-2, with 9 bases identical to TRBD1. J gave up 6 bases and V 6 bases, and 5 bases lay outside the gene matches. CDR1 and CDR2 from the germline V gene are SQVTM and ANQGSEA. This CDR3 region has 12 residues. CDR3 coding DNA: TGCAGCGTGAGGGGGACAGGGAATGGCTACACCTTC. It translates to CSVRGTGNGYTF.

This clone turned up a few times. The CDR3 loop is CASSLGQGNDEQYF. The DNA for the CDR3 is TGCGCCAGCAGCTTGGGACAGGGGAACGACGAGCAGTACTTC. V gene TRBV5-1 combines with J gene TRBJ2-7; TRBD1 matches at 8 bases. Germline CDR1 is SGHRS and CDR2 is YFSETQ. V was clipped by 0 bases and J by 5 bases; unmatched bases: 4. The CDR3 has 14 amino acids. The variable domain in full, with the rest retrieved from reference TRBV5-1 and TRBJ2-7, is KAGVTQTPRYLIKTRGQQVTLSCSPISGHRSVSWYQQTPGQGLQFLFEYFSETQRNKGNFPGRFSGRQFSNSRSEMNVSTLELGDSALYLCASSLGQGNDEQYFGPGTRLTVT.

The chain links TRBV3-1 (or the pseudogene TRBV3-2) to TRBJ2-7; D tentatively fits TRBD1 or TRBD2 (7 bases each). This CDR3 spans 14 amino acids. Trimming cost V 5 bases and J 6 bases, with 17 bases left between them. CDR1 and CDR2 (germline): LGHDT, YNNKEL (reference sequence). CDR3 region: CASSSHQGGSEQYF. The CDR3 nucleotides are TGTGCCAGCAGCAGTCACCAGGGGGGGAGCGAGCAGTACTTC.

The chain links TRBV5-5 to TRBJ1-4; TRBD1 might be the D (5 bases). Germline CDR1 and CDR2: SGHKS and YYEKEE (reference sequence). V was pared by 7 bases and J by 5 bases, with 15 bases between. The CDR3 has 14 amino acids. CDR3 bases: TGTGCCAGCGGACCGGGACCGAGCAATGAAAAACTGTTTTTT. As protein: CASGPGPSNEKLFF.

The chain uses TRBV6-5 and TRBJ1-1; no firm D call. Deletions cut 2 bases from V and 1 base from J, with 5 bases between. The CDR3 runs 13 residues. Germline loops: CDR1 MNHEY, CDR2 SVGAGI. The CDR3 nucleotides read TGTGCCAGCAGTTACAATACGAACACTGAAGCTTTCTTT. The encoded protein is CASSYNTNTEAFF.

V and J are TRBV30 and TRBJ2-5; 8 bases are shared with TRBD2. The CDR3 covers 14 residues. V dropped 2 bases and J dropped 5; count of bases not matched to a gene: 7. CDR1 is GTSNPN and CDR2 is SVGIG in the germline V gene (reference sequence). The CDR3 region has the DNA TGTGCCTGGAGTTTCGGGAGGGCCGTTGAGACCCAGTACTTC. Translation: CAWSFGRAVETQYF. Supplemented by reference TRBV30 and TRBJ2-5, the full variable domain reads SQTIHQWPATLVQPVGSPLSLECTVEGTSNPNLYWYRQAAGRGLQLLFYSVGIGQISSEVPQNLSASRPQDRQFILSSKKLLLSDSGFYLCAWSFGRAVETQYFGPGTRLLVL.

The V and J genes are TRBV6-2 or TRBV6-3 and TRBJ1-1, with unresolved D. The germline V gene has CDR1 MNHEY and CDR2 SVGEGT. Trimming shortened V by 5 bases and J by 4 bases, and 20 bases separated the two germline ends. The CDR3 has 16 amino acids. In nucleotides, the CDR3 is TGTGCCAGCAGTAGAACATCACCGGGCAGGTCCACTGAAGCTTTCTTT. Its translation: CASSRTSPGRSTEAFF.

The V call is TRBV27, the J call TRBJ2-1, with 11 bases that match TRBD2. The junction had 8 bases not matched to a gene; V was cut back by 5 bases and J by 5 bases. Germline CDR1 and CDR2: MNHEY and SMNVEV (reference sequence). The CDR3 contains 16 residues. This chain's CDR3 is CASSPLAGGPHNEQFF. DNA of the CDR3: TGTGCCAGCAGTCCCCTAGCGGGAGGACCGCACAATGAGCAGTTCTTC.

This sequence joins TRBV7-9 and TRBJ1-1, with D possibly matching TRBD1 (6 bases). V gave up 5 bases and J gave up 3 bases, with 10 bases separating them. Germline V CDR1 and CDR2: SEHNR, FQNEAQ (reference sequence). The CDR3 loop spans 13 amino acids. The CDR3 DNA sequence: TGTGCCAGCAGCACTCGACAGGACACTGAAGCTTTCTTT. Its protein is CASSTRQDTEAFF.

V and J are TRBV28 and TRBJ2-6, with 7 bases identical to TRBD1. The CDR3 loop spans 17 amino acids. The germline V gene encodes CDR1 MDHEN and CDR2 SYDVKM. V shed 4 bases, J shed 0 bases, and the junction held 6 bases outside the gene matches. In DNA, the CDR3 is TGTGCCAGCAGTTGGGACAGCTCAAACTCTGGGGCCAACGTCCTGACTTTC. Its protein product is CASSWDSSNSGANVLTF.

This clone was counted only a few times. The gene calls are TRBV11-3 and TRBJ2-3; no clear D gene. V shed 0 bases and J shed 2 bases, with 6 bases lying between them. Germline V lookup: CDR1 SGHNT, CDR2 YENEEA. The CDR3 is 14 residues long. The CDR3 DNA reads TGTGCCAGCAGCTTAGATGGGAACACAGATACGCAGTATTTT. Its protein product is CASSLDGNTDTQYF.

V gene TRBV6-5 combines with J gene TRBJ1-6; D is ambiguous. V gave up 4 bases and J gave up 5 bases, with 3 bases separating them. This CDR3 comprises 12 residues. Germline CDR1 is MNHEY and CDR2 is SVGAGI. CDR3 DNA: TGTGCCAGCAGTTCTGATAATTCACCCCTCCACTTT. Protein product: CASSSDNSPLHF.